This entry lists 18 T cell receptor beta chains sequenced from one sample in a study of siplizumab effects on memory and regulatory T cells. Here immunoSEQ multiplex PCR was the method, and the copy in TCRdb shows in-frame clones only, minus some. The sample has tens of thousands of clones, roughly 87% seen once; the top ten hold over 1.5%. Sequencing was performed on Tregs sorted from blood. These receptors were taken from a human donor in good health.

The chain couples TRBV19 to TRBJ2-6, with unresolved D. The V end lost 7 bases, the J end lost 4 bases, and 20 bases lay between the germline ends. This CDR3 spans 17 amino acids. Germline V CDR1 and CDR2: LNHDA, SQIVND (reference sequence). In DNA, the CDR3 is TGTGCCAGTACCCCGGCCCCTGGAAATGGCGGGGCCAACGTCCTGACTTTC. Translation: CASTPAPGNGGANVLTF.

This chain uses TRBV9 with TRBJ2-4; D is unclear. CDR1 SGDLS and CDR2 YYNGEE come from the germline V gene. V lost 1 base and J 5 bases, leaving 10 bases between the germline ends. There are 14 residues in the CDR3. The CDR3 bases are TGTGCCAGCAGCGTACCTGACAACCAAAACATTCAGTACTTC. Protein: CASSVPDNQNIQYF.

This chain joins TRBV5-1 and TRBJ1-2, with D hard to call. Per germline, CDR1 SGHRS and CDR2 YFSETQ. The length of the CDR3 is 14 residues. The V and J ends lost 1 base and 3 bases respectively, with 10 bases between them. Written as DNA, the CDR3 is TGCGCCAGCAGCTTGTTCACCGTGGACTATGGCTACACCTTC. Residues: CASSLFTVDYGYTF.

The CDR3 sequence: CASSQRGPLHF. CDR3 bases: TGTGCCAGCAGCCAGAGGGGGCCCCTCCACTTT. The chain links TRBV7-2 to TRBJ1-6; D possibly corresponds to TRBD1 (6 bases). This CDR3 is built from 11 residues. Trimming stripped 5 bases from V and 13 bases from J, with 9 bases between. Per the germline V gene, CDR1 is SGHTA and CDR2 is FQGNSA.

The CDR3 nucleotides are TGTGCCAGCGGCAGGTCCTTGTTCCACGAGACCCAGTACTTC. Translating gives CASGRSLFHETQYF. The J gene is TRBJ2-5, the V gene TRBV2; D is uncertain. CDR3 length equals 14 residues. Germline CDR1 is SNHLY and CDR2 is FYNNEI. Trimming left V 8 bases short and J 5 bases short, with 18 bases between.

The J gene is TRBJ1-6, the V gene TRBV6-1; TRBD1 agrees at 9 bases. The V and J ends lost 6 bases and 8 bases, in that order; junction bases with no gene match: 5. The CDR3 spans 14 residues. CDR1 and CDR2 (germline): MNHNS, SASEGT. Here the CDR3 reads CASRETGGYSPLHF. The CDR3 region has the DNA TGTGCCAGCAGGGAGACAGGGGGTTATTCACCCCTCCACTTT.

The chain couples TRBV28 to TRBJ1-2; no clear D. Trimming removed 5 bases at V and 4 bases at J, with 14 bases between. Germline V CDR1 and CDR2: MDHEN, SYDVKM. The CDR3 has 14 amino acids. The CDR3 nucleotides read TGTGCCAGCAGTACGAGGCGGCCAGGCTATGGCTACACCTTC. It yields the protein CASSTRRPGYGYTF.

The chain combines TRBV6-5 with TRBJ2-2; 9 bases are shared with TRBD1. Germline assignment: CDR1 MNHEY and CDR2 SVGAGI. The length of the CDR3 is 16 residues. The J segment lost 7 bases and the V segment lost 0 bases, leaving 6 bases of the junction unmatched. The CDR3 nucleotides read TGTGCCAGCAGTTACTCGTGGACAGGGGAGGGCGGGGAGCTGTTTTTT. Its translation is CASSYSWTGEGGELFF.

The genes are TRBV7-8 and TRBJ2-7; TRBD1 or TRBD2 may be the D gene (5 bases each). CDR3 length equals 14 residues. Germline V gives CDR1 SGHVS, CDR2 FQNEAQ. V lost 1 base to trimming and J lost 6 bases, with 13 bases between them. The CDR3 loop is CASSLGQPGGEQYF. CDR3 DNA sequence: TGTGCCAGCAGCTTAGGGCAGCCTGGGGGCGAGCAGTACTTC.

The chain has TRBV7-2 and TRBJ1-5; weak D call: TRBD1 (6 bases). Trimming shortened V by 2 bases and J by 2 bases, and 10 bases separated the two germline ends. Germline CDR1 is SGHTA and CDR2 is FQGNSA. CDR3 size: 15 residues. The CDR3 DNA follows: TGTGCCAGCAGCTTACAAGGGGGAGGCAATCAGCCCCAGCATTTT. Encoded protein: CASSLQGGGNQPQHF.

The chain carries TRBV10-2 and TRBJ2-1; the D gene is possibly TRBD2 (6 bases). CDR1 and CDR2 from the germline V gene are WSHSY and SAAADI. The germline V and J ends were trimmed by 6 bases and 5 bases, with 14 bases remaining between them. The CDR3 has 14 residues. The chain's CDR3 is CASSGRTINNEQFF. The CDR3 DNA sequence: TGCGCCAGCAGCGGTCGGACTATCAACAATGAGCAGTTCTTC.

V and J are TRBV4-2 and TRBJ2-5; 11 bases line up with TRBD2. The junction had 8 bases not matched to a gene; V was cut back by 4 bases and J by 4 bases. Germline V gives CDR1 LGHNA, CDR2 YNFKEQ. CDR3 length equals 16 residues. The CDR3 here is CASSLTSGGSRETQYF. The CDR3 nucleotides read TGTGCCAGCAGCCTTACTAGCGGGGGCTCCCGAGAGACCCAGTACTTC.

The chain carries TRBV7-9 and TRBJ2-7; D may be TRBD1 or TRBD2 (5 bases each). Germline V lookup: CDR1 SEHNR, CDR2 FQNEAQ (reference sequence). V lost 5 bases, J lost 3 bases, and 20 bases lay in between. This CDR3 contains 16 residues. The CDR3 reads CASSTLQGTGVYEQYF. CDR3 DNA sequence: TGTGCCAGCAGCACGCTTCAGGGTACCGGGGTCTACGAGCAGTACTTC.

This clone was detected only once. The chain couples TRBV5-1 to TRBJ1-4, with 10 nucleotides matching TRBD1. The CDR3 is 17 amino acids. V trimming: 3 bases; J trimming: 0 bases; junction bases outside the gene matches: 5. The germline V gene has CDR1 SGHRS and CDR2 YFSETQ. CDR3 in DNA: TGCGCCAGCAGCTCTCCCGGGACAGGGGCAACTAATGAAAAACTGTTTTTT. As protein: CASSSPGTGATNEKLFF.

This chain joins TRBV6-5 and TRBJ1-1; TRBD1 is a possible D gene (5 bases). This CDR3 has 16 residues. V shed 0 bases and J shed 7 bases, with 18 bases lying between them. In germline, CDR1 is MNHEY, CDR2 SVGAGI. The CDR3 bases are TGTGCCAGCAGTTACTCACCAGCAGCGGGGGGGGTTGAAGCTTTCTTT. Translated: CASSYSPAAGGVEAFF.

In regard to this clone: Other DNA sequences of this sample code for an identical CDR3. The chain recombines TRBV7-2 with TRBJ2-3; no clear D. Trimming removed 1 base from V and 0 bases from J, with 5 bases in between. The germline CDR1 and CDR2 sequences are SGHTA and FQGNSA. The CDR3 loop spans 14 amino acids. The CDR3 DNA follows: TGTGCCAGCAGCTTAGGGCCTAGCACAGATACGCAGTATTTT. This translates into CASSLGPSTDTQYF. The full variable domain, in which reference TRBV7-2 and TRBJ2-3 provide the parts outside the CDR3, is GAGVSQSPSNKVTEKGKDVELRCDPISGHTALYWYRQSLGQGLEFLIYFQGNSAPDKSGLPSDRFSAERTGGSVSTLTIQRTQQEDSAVYLCASSLGPSTDTQYFGPGTRLTVL.

This chain links TRBV6-6 with TRBJ2-1; 9 bases are a match to TRBD1. Trimming removed 6 bases from V and 7 bases from J; junction bases left unmatched: 7. Germline CDR1 is MNHNY and CDR2 is SVGAGI (reference sequence). The CDR3 is 14 residues long. CDR3: CASSPYGQGNEQFF. CDR3 nucleotides: TGTGCCAGCAGCCCCTACGGACAGGGGAATGAGCAGTTCTTC.

Details on this clone: One end of the junction fails to match germline, which may point to a read error. The rearrangement links TRBV27 to TRBJ2-3; 9 bases are shared with TRBD1. This CDR3 has 12 amino acids. In germline, CDR1 is MNHEY, CDR2 SMNVEV (reference sequence). Written as DNA, the CDR3 is TGTGCCAGCAGTTTACTCGGGACAGGGCGAATCTTT. Its translation is CASSLLGTGRIF.